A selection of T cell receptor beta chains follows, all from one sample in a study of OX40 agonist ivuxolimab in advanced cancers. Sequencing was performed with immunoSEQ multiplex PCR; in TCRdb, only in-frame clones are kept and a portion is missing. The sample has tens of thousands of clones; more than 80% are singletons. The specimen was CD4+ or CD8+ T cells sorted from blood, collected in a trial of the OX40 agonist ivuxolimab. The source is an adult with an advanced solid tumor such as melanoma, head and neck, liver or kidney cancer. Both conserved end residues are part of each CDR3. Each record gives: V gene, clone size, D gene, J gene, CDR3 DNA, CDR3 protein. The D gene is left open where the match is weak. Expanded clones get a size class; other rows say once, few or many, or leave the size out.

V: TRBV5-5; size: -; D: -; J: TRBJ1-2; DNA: TGTGCCAGCAGCTCTGGGGGCAAGAACTATGGCTACACCTTC; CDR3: CASSSGGKNYGYTF
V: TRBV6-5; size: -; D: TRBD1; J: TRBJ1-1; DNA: TGTGCCAGCAGGCACAGGGGATCGAACACTGAAGCTTTCTTT; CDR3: CASRHRGSNTEAFF
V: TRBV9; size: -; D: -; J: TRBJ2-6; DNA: TGTGCCAGCAGCGTCCGGGGATCTGGGGCCAACGTCCTGACTTTC; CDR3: CASSVRGSGANVLTF
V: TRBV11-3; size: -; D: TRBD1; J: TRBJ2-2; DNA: TGTGCCAGCAGCAACAGGGGCACTGGGGAGCTGTTTTTT; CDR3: CASSNRGTGELFF
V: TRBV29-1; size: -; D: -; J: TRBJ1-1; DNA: TGCAGCGCCCCACAGGTGGGGACTGAAGCTTTCTTT; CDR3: CSAPQVGTEAFF
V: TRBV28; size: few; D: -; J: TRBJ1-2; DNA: TGTGCCAGCAGTTTCAGACACCGTGGCTACACCTTC; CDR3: CASSFRHRGYTF
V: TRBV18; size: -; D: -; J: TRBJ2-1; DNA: TGTGCCAGCTCACCACAACAGGGAGACAATGAGCAGTTCTTC; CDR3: CASSPQQGDNEQFF
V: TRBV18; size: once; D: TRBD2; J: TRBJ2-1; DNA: TGTGCCAGCTCACCCCGACTAGCGGGGCAGAATGAGCAGTTCTTC; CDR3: CASSPRLAGQNEQFF
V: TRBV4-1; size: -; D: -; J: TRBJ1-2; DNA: TGCGCCAGCAGCCACTTCGCGCCCCCACCTCGGACGGCCTCGGGGAGCTACACCTTC; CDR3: CASSHFAPPPRTASGSYTF
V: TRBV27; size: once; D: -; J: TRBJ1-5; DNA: TGTGCCAGCAGTTGTCATCAGCCCCAGCATTTT; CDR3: CASSCHQPQHF
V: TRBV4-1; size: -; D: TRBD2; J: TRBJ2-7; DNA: TGCGCCAGCAGGCCAGCGGGAGGTTACGAGCAGTACTTC; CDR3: CASRPAGGYEQYF
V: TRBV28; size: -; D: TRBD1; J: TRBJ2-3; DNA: TGTGCCAGCAGAGCAGCGATAGGACAGGGGTTTACGCAGTATTTT; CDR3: CASRAAIGQGFTQYF
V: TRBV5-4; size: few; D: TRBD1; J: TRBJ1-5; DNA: TGTGCCAGCAGCGTACAGGGGGCTGGTGGCAATCAGCCCCAGCATTTT; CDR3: CASSVQGAGGNQPQHF
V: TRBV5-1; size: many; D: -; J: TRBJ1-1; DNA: TGCGCCAGCAGCCCTGGGACGGGCGGAACCACTGAAGCTTTCTTT; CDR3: CASSPGTGGTTEAFF
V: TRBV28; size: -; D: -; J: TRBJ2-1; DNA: TGTGCCAGCAGGCCTGACTACAATGAGCAGTTCTTC; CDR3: CASRPDYNEQFF
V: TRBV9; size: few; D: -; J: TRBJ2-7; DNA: TGTGCCAGCAGCCCCACGGTAAACTACGAGCAGTACTTC; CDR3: CASSPTVNYEQYF
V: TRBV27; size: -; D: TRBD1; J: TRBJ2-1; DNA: TGTGCCAGCAGCAAGGACAGGAGCTCCTACAATGAGCAGTTCTTC; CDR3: CASSKDRSSYNEQFF
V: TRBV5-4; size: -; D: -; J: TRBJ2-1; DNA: TGTGCCAGCAGCTTCGGGCCGAGCTCCTACAATGAGCAGTTCTTC; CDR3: CASSFGPSSYNEQFF
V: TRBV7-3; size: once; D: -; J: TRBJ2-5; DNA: TGTGCCAGCGGCAATCCCTTGGAGACCCAGTACTTC; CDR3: CASGNPLETQYF
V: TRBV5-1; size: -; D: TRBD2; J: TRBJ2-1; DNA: TGCGCCAGCAGCTTGACTAGCGGGGGGGCGGTTCCGTTCTTC; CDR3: CASSLTSGGAVPFF
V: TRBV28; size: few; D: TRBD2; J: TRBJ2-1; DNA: TGTGCCAGCAGCCTATTGGGGGGGAATGAGCAGTTCTTC; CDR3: CASSLLGGNEQFF
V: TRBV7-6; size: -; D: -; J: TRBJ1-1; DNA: TGTGCCAGCAGCTTAATCATTGGAAACACTGAAGCTTTCTTT; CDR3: CASSLIIGNTEAFF
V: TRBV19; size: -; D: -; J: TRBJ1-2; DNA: TGTGCCAGTAGTTGGGGCTATGGCTACACCTTC; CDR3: CASSWGYGYTF
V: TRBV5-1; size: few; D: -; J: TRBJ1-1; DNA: TGCGCCAGCAGCTTGGCCGCAGGAATCACTGAAGCTTTCTTT; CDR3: CASSLAAGITEAFF
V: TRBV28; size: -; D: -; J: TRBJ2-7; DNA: TGTGCCAGCAGTTTATACCGGACTCACGGCGAGCAGTACTTC; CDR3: CASSLYRTHGEQYF
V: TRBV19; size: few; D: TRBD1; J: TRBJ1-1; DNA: TGTGCCAGTAGTCCCCCGGGACAGGGGAGGTCTGAAGCTTTCTTT; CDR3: CASSPPGQGRSEAFF